The 6 T cell receptor beta chains reported below all come from one sample, sequenced in a study of vaccination effects on CD4 cells after COVID-19. Repertoires were generated with immunoSEQ multiplex PCR, while TCRdb's copy carries only in-frame clones and drops some. Of about 79,000 clones in the sample, about 70% were seen once. The ViraFEST assay expanded antigen-specific CD4+ T cells with viral peptide pools before sequencing. At the end of around eleven days of culture, CD4+ T cells were isolated. No antigens are known for them. The sample in question was CD4+ T cells from PBMCs cultured with HCoV-229E spike peptides, obtained before COVID-19 vaccination. These receptors were collected from a human donor who received a COVID-19 vaccine.

V usage is TRBV7-3 and J usage is TRBJ2-1; 8 nucleotides agree with TRBD2. Trimming at V came to 5 bases and at J to 10 bases, leaving 13 bases not matched to a gene. This CDR3 contains 15 residues. In germline, CDR1 is SGHTA, CDR2 FQGTGA. The CDR3 region is CASSPGLDVMGEQFF. The CDR3 DNA reads as TGTGCCAGCAGCCCGGGACTAGATGTGATGGGCGAGCAGTTCTTC.

This chain connects TRBV7-2 to TRBJ2-1, with D unresolved. Germline V gives CDR1 SGHTA, CDR2 FQGNSA. Trimming removed 4 bases from V and 0 bases from J, with 4 bases in between. The CDR3 length is 13 residues. The CDR3 DNA reads as TGTGCCAGCAGCTCCTCCTCCTACAATGAGCAGTTCTTC. It is translated as CASSSSSYNEQFF.

The V and J genes are TRBV6-2 or TRBV6-3 and TRBJ2-6, with D perhaps given as TRBD1 or TRBD2 (5 bases each). With 5 bases removed from V and 7 bases from J, the gap between germline ends came to 24 bases. Germline CDR1 and CDR2: MNHEY and SVGEGT. The CDR3 totals 18 residues. CDR3 DNA: TGTGCCAGCAGTACACCCCCGGGACGGACGTCTAAAGCCAACGTCCTGACTTTC. This codes for CASSTPPGRTSKANVLTF.

The CDR3 loop is CASSELAGEGHITNQPQHF. CDR3 bases: TGTGCCAGCAGTGAACTGGCAGGCGAAGGCCATATAACAAATCAGCCCCAGCATTTT. This rearrangement joins TRBV6-1 to TRBJ1-5; D ambiguous. The V end was cut by 2 bases, the J end by 4 bases, with 24 bases between. Per the germline V gene, CDR1 is MNHNS and CDR2 is SASEGT. The CDR3 totals 19 residues.

This clone turned up a few times. The V and J genes are TRBV29-1 and TRBJ1-1, with TRBD1 identical over 10 bases. The trim removed 6 bases at V and 0 bases at J, leaving 7 bases unmatched. Looked up from germline, CDR1 is SQVTM and CDR2 is ANQGSEA. This CDR3 has 15 residues. CDR3 DNA: TGCAGCGTAAGGACAGGGGGGGATCTGAACACTGAAGCTTTCTTT. Its protein product is CSVRTGGDLNTEAFF.

This clone was counted only a few times. Here the CDR3 DNA reads TGTGCCAGCAGCTTAGATTCTACAAGGGGAAACACCATATATTTT. It translates to CASSLDSTRGNTIYF. The V and J genes are TRBV7-2 and TRBJ1-3, with D unresolved. Looked up from germline, CDR1 is SGHTA and CDR2 is FQGNSA. The V end was cut by 1 base, the J end by 4 bases, with 11 bases between. The CDR3 is 15 amino acids.